This TCR beta chain emerged from a study of blood T cell repertoires in COVID-19. As for the study in general: COVID-19 samples, acute and convalescent, were from the United States, Italy and Spain. The analysed material was cDNA or gDNA that came from T cells, B-cell-depleted T cells, or PBMCs.

Germline CDR1 and CDR2: LNHDA and SQIVND (reference sequence). Trimming took off 9 bases at V and 1 base at J, with 16 bases between the two ends. The CDR3 consists of 14 residues. Clones were read by immunoSEQ multiplex PCR, and TCRdb kept only the in-frame ones, dropping some. The table includes over 250,000 clones, 83% detected once. This TCR derives from a woman aged 50 to 60 who had recovered from COVID-19. Material: peripheral blood. V is TRBV19 and J is TRBJ2-7; weak D call: TRBD1 (5 bases). CDR3 loop: CASRGAGKSYEQYF. The CDR3 coding sequence is TGTGCCAGCCGTGGGGCAGGGAAGTCCTACGAGCAGTACTTC.